The 32 T cell receptor beta chains in this list originate from one sample, sequenced in a study of T cells after yellow fever vaccination. TCRdb re-analysed the 5' RACE reads in MiXCR, keeping a single row per CDR3 protein. The sample holds 150,000 to 200,000 distinct CDR3 sequences; approximately 6.8% are singletons and the top ten take roughly 2.5%. The sample was CD4+ T cells sorted from PBMCs, taken 5 days after the first yellow fever vaccination. Every receptor here comes from a young man who received the YFV17D yellow fever vaccine.

In this sample, this clonotype turned up many times. The chain uses TRBV5-1 and TRBJ2-5; D is ambiguous. Trimming removed 2 bases from V and 3 bases from J, with 11 bases in between. CDR1 SGHRS and CDR2 YFSETQ come from the germline V gene. This CDR3 is 14 amino acids long. CDR3 sequence: CASSFHISKETQYF. CDR3 sequence (DNA): TGCGCCAGCAGCTTCCATATAAGCAAAGAGACCCAGTACTTC. Full variable domain (missing parts from reference TRBV5-1 and TRBJ2-5): KAGVTQTPRYLIKTRGQQVTLSCSPISGHRSVSWYQQTPGQGLQFLFEYFSETQRNKGNFPGRFSGRQFSNSRSEMNVSTLELGDSALYLCASSFHISKETQYFGPGTRLLVL.

This clonotype was detected ten times or more. The rearrangement uses TRBV4-3 and TRBJ2-5; D is unclear. The germline V and J ends were trimmed by 2 bases and 5 bases, with 9 bases remaining between them. The CDR3 consists of 13 residues. CDR1 LGHNA and CDR2 YSLEER come from the germline V gene. Here the CDR3 DNA reads TGCGCCAGCAGCCAACGTCTCCGGGAGACCCAGTACTTC. Protein: CASSQRLRETQYF.

The chain's CDR3 is CSARDTRLGYV. CDR3 DNA: TGCAGTGCTAGAGATACTAGGTTGGGCTACGTC. This chain joins TRBV20-1 and TRBJ2-7; D perhaps matches TRBD2 (5 bases). The CDR3 runs to 11 residues. CDR1 is DFQATT, CDR2 SNEGSKA, per germline (reference sequence). V lost 0 bases, J lost 13 bases, and 13 bases lay in between.

The table lists this clonotype with many counts. The rearrangement uses TRBV7-2 and TRBJ2-3, with TRBD2 identical over 12 bases. The trim removed 3 bases at V and 6 bases at J, leaving 4 bases unmatched. The CDR3 sequence is 15 residues long. From germline, CDR1 is SGHTA and CDR2 FQGNSA. CDR3 in amino acids: CASSFATSGGDTQYF. CDR3 nucleotides: TGTGCCAGCAGCTTCGCGACTAGCGGGGGTGATACGCAGTATTTT.

This clonotype was seen at least ten times. This chain connects TRBV12-3 or TRBV12-4 to TRBJ1-5; D gene ambiguous. The CDR3 is 15 amino acids. V shed 5 bases and J shed 0 bases, with 11 bases lying between them. The CDR3: CASSRAGPSNQPQHF. The CDR3 DNA reads TGTGCCAGCAGTAGGGCGGGCCCTAGCAATCAGCCCCAGCATTTT.

This clonotype was detected only a few times. The chain links TRBV19 to TRBJ2-7, with D tentatively TRBD2 (6 bases). CDR3 length equals 14 residues. The germline gives CDR1 LNHDA, CDR2 SQIVND (reference sequence). V was trimmed by 3 bases and J by 1 base, leaving 10 bases between them. The CDR3 DNA follows: TGTGCCAGTAGTATCTCGGGGACTTCCTACGAGCAGTACTTC. Translating gives CASSISGTSYEQYF.

This clonotype was counted ten times or more. The chain links TRBV20-1 to TRBJ1-4; no definite D call. This CDR3 contains 16 residues. Looked up from germline, CDR1 is DFQATT and CDR2 is SNEGSKA (reference sequence). The V end lost 5 bases, the J end lost 2 bases, and 18 bases lay between the germline ends. CDR3 protein: CSASPRRGGTNEKLFF. For the CDR3, the DNA is TGCAGTGCTTCCCCGCGCCGGGGAGGCACTAATGAAAAACTGTTTTTT.

This clonotype was counted at least ten times. The V call is TRBV6-1, the J call TRBJ2-2, with D possibly TRBD1 on 6 matching bases. Germline CDR1 is MNHNS and CDR2 is SASEGT. The CDR3 sequence is 17 residues long. V was clipped by 5 bases and J by 4 bases, with 20 bases between them. CDR3 amino acids: CASSRIARGSGTGELFF. CDR3 coding DNA: TGTGCCAGCAGTCGCATCGCGAGGGGGTCGGGCACCGGGGAGCTGTTTTTT.

There are many counts of this clonotype. The V gene is TRBV6-5, the J gene TRBJ1-1; D uncertain. The germline V and J ends were trimmed by 5 bases and 7 bases, with 8 bases remaining between them. The V gene's germline CDR1 is MNHEY and CDR2 SVGAGI. This CDR3 comprises 11 residues. The CDR3 here is CASSARYEAFF. In nucleotides, the CDR3 is TGTGCCAGCAGTGCTCGATATGAAGCTTTCTTT.

This clonotype occurred many times. The rearrangement uses TRBV18 and TRBJ1-1; 8 positions agree with TRBD1. Germline values: CDR1 KGHSH, CDR2 LQKENI. The junction had 6 bases not matched to a gene; V was cut back by 2 bases and J by 1 base. The CDR3 is 16 amino acids. This chain's CDR3 is CASSPRTGWANTEAFF. CDR3 in DNA: TGTGCCAGCTCACCAAGGACAGGGTGGGCGAACACTGAAGCTTTCTTT.

This sequence joins TRBV6-5 and TRBJ2-2; D perhaps matches TRBD1 (5 bases). The germline V gene has CDR1 MNHEY and CDR2 SVGAGI. The length of the CDR3 is 12 residues. Trimming stripped 5 bases from V and 6 bases from J, with 7 bases between. The CDR3 DNA follows: TGTGCCAGCAGTAGACAGTCCGGGGAGCTGTTTTTT. Its translation: CASSRQSGELFF.

This clonotype was recorded many times. The V and J genes are TRBV21-1 and TRBJ1-1; the tabulated D call, TRBD1, remains unverified against the DNA. TRBV21-1 is reported as a pseudogene. CDR3 size: 13 residues. The CDR3 is CASSIVQRTEAFF. The CDR3 DNA reads TGTGCCAGCAGCATTGTCCAGAGGACTGAAGCTTTCTTT.

The chain combines TRBV20-1 with TRBJ2-7; 8 bases fit TRBD2. CDR1 is DFQATT and CDR2 is SNEGSKA in the germline V gene (reference sequence). The CDR3 is 14 residues long. The V segment lost 3 bases and the J segment 1 base; nucleotides outside the gene matches: 5. The CDR3 DNA reads TGCAGTGCTAGCGGCGCGGGGGGTTCCTACGAGCAGTACTTC. Translated: CSASGAGGSYEQYF.

This clonotype turned up a few times. The chain uses TRBV4-1 and TRBJ1-1; 7 bases are shared with TRBD1. The J segment lost 4 bases and the V segment lost 1 base, leaving 6 bases of the junction unmatched. The CDR3 totals 15 residues. The germline V gene has CDR1 MGHRA and CDR2 YSYEKL. The CDR3 region has the DNA TGCGCCAGCAGCCAAGCCGACAGGGAGGTCACTGAAGCTTTCTTT. It specifies CASSQADREVTEAFF.

In its sample, this clonotype was seen a few times. The rearrangement joins TRBV20-1 to TRBJ2-2; 8 bases map to TRBD2. This CDR3 has 14 amino acids. Germline V gene sequence: CDR1 DFQATT, CDR2 SNEGSKA (reference sequence). The V gene end was trimmed by 2 bases and the J gene end by 4 bases; junction bases not matched to a gene: 3. The CDR3 loop is CSARSLAGTGELFF. CDR3 sequence (DNA): TGCAGTGCTAGAAGTCTAGCGGGCACCGGGGAGCTGTTTTTT.

This clonotype was seen repeatedly, ten times or more. The J gene is TRBJ2-2, the V gene TRBV7-2, with D perhaps TRBD1 (6 bases). The CDR3 has 15 amino acids. V dropped 5 bases and J dropped 4 bases, with 14 bases sitting between them. Germline V lookup: CDR1 SGHTA, CDR2 FQGNSA. This CDR3 is CASSPQTGSTGELFF. The DNA of the CDR3 is TGTGCCAGCAGCCCCCAGACAGGAAGCACCGGGGAGCTGTTTTTT.

The rearrangement uses TRBV21-1 and TRBJ1-5. TRBV21-1 is a listed pseudogene. The CDR3 is 14 amino acids. The CDR3: CASSKDGVFEPQHF. CDR3 nucleotides: TGTGCCAGCAGCAAAGATGGCGTCTTCGAGCCCCAGCATTTT.

V usage is TRBV3-1 and J usage is TRBJ2-2; TRBD2 agrees at 11 bases. With V trimmed by 5 bases and J by 5 bases, 10 bases remained unmatched. The CDR3 has 17 amino acids. CDR1 is LGHDT and CDR2 is YNNKEL in the germline V gene (reference sequence). This CDR3 reads CASSYDYLAGGTGELFF. The DNA for the CDR3 is TGTGCCAGCAGCTACGACTATCTAGCGGGGGGAACCGGGGAGCTGTTTTTT.

Many counts were recorded for this clonotype. The J gene is TRBJ1-1, the V gene TRBV5-1; no firm D call. CDR1 and CDR2 from the germline V gene are SGHRS and YFSETQ. Deletions cut 4 bases from V and 1 base from J, with 14 bases between. The CDR3 totals 15 residues. The CDR3 sequence is CASSQDRLGNTEAFF. The CDR3, as DNA: TGCGCCAGCAGCCAGGATCGACTCGGGAACACTGAAGCTTTCTTT.

This clonotype was seen ten or more times. The CDR3 sequence: CAISAAGTGEFSFF. As DNA, the CDR3 is TGTGCCATCAGTGCTGCCGGGACAGGGGAGTTTTCTTTCTTT. The chain is built from TRBV10-3 and TRBJ1-1, with 10 bases aligning to TRBD1. With 4 bases clipped from V and 12 bases from J, the junction kept 11 bases outside the gene matches. The CDR3 is made up of 14 amino acids. CDR1 and CDR2 (germline): ENHRY, SYGVKD.

There are many counts of this clonotype. CDR3 residues: CASSLDSGGYNEQFF. CDR3 sequence (DNA): TGTGCCAGCAGCTTAGATAGCGGGGGATACAATGAGCAGTTCTTC. The V and J genes are TRBV5-4 and TRBJ2-1; TRBD2 aligns across 9 bases. Germline CDR1 is SGHNT and CDR2 is YYREEE (reference sequence). The CDR3 runs to 15 residues. J lost 4 bases, V lost 2 bases, and 4 bases had no gene match.

This clonotype was picked up many times. V and J are TRBV7-8 and TRBJ1-1; D is uncertain. The V end lost 3 bases, the J end lost 10 bases, and 15 bases lay between the germline ends. Per the germline V gene, CDR1 is SGHVS and CDR2 is FQNEAQ. This CDR3 spans 13 amino acids. Here the CDR3 reads CASSFDRVNRAFF. In DNA, the CDR3 is TGTGCCAGCAGCTTCGATCGCGTCAACCGAGCTTTCTTT. Drawing the rest from reference TRBV7-8 and TRBJ1-1, the complete variable domain is GAGVSQSPRYKVAKRGQDVALRCDPISGHVSLFWYQQALGQGPEFLTYFQNEAQLDKSGLPSDRFFAERPEGSVSTLKIQRTQQEDSAVYLCASSFDRVNRAFFGQGTRLTVV.

The table lists this clonotype with many counts. V gene TRBV12-3 or TRBV12-4 combines with J gene TRBJ2-2; D is uncertain. The CDR3 extends over 15 amino acids. V lost 2 bases to trimming and J lost 1 base, with 8 bases between them. The DNA for the CDR3 is TGTGCCAGCAGTTTATGGGAAGTGAACACCGGGGAGCTGTTTTTT. Residues: CASSLWEVNTGELFF.

This clonotype was detected only a few times. The chain employs TRBV7-2 and TRBJ2-2, with 7 bases matching TRBD1. Trimming cost V 5 bases and J 3 bases; bases outside gene matches: 3. The CDR3 sequence is 14 residues long. The germline V gene has CDR1 SGHTA and CDR2 FQGNSA. CDR3 bases: TGTGCCAGCAGCCTGGGACAGCACACCGGGGAGCTGTTTTTT. Residues: CASSLGQHTGELFF. The full variable domain, completed using reference TRBV7-2 and TRBJ2-2, is GAGVSQSPSNKVTEKGKDVELRCDPISGHTALYWYRQSLGQGLEFLIYFQGNSAPDKSGLPSDRFSAERTGGSVSTLTIQRTQQEDSAVYLCASSLGQHTGELFFGEGSRLTVL.

On this clonotype itself: A read error may be the cause here, since a much bigger clone is one base away. The rearrangement links TRBV11-1 to TRBJ1-4, with TRBD1 identical over 7 bases. This CDR3 spans 17 amino acids. Germline CDR1 SGHAT, CDR2 FQDESV (reference sequence). In nucleotides, the CDR3 is TGTGACAGCAGACCGGGACAGACAATTGCAACTAATGAAAAACTGTTTTTT. Its protein is CDSRPGQTIATNEKLFF. The full variable domain, its missing parts supplied by reference TRBV11-1 and TRBJ1-4, is EAEVAQSPRYKITEKSQAVAFWCDPISGHATLYWYRQILGQGPELLVQFQDESVVDDSQLPKDRFSAERLKGVDSTLKIQPAELGDSAMYLCDSRPGQTIATNEKLFFGSGTQLSVL.

The sample holds many counts of this clonotype. The chain carries TRBV27 and TRBJ2-3; D perhaps matches TRBD2 (5 bases). CDR1 is MNHEY, CDR2 SMNVEV, per germline (reference sequence). The V end was cut by 8 bases, the J end by 10 bases, with 10 bases between. This CDR3 region has 10 residues. The CDR3: CASALGAQYF. As DNA, the CDR3 is TGTGCCAGCGCCCTGGGAGCGCAGTATTTT.

The gene calls are TRBV6-5 and TRBJ2-7, with 13 bases matching TRBD2. The trim removed 6 bases at V and 2 bases at J, leaving 4 bases unmatched. The CDR3 has 15 residues. Germline CDR1 MNHEY, CDR2 SVGAGI. The CDR3 nucleotides read TGTGCCAGCAGCTCCGGACTAGCGGGGGCCTACGAGCAGTACTTC. Its protein is CASSSGLAGAYEQYF.

The chain recombines TRBV27 with TRBJ1-6, with 7 bases that match TRBD1. V lost 3 bases and J lost 7; bases outside the gene matches: 6. The germline CDR1 and CDR2 sequences are MNHEY and SMNVEV (reference sequence). CDR3 length equals 15 residues. CDR3 protein: CASSLVRRGNSPLHF. The DNA for the CDR3 is TGTGCCAGCAGTTTGGTACGCAGGGGGAATTCACCCCTCCACTTT.

The chain links TRBV12-5 to TRBJ2-1; D might be TRBD1 (6 bases). The germline V gene encodes CDR1 LGHNT and CDR2 FRNRAP. This CDR3 is 16 amino acids long. V was clipped by 3 bases and J by 5 bases, with 17 bases between them. The CDR3 sequence is CASGFLWQGSHNEQFF. The CDR3 DNA follows: TGTGCTAGTGGTTTCCTGTGGCAGGGGAGTCACAATGAGCAGTTCTTC.

In the case of this clonotype: This may be a read error: a much more frequent sequence differs by one nucleotide. V usage is TRBV20-1 and J usage is TRBJ2-1; D might be TRBD1 (6 bases). Germline V gene sequence: CDR1 DFQATT, CDR2 SNEGSKA (reference sequence). This CDR3 has 13 amino acids. V lost 5 bases to trimming and J lost 8 bases, with 16 bases between them. CDR3 amino acids: CSADSVGADEQFF. DNA of the CDR3: TGCAGTGCTGATAGCGTGGGGGCCGATGAGCAGTTCTTC.

This clonotype was seen at least ten times. An end of the junction does not agree with germline; a read error may underlie this. The chain has TRBV2 and TRBJ2-5; 15 bases match TRBD2. CDR3 length: 14 residues. CDR1 SNHLY and CDR2 FYNNEI come from the germline V gene. The CDR3 sequence is CASSKGLAGGQIDF. The DNA of the CDR3 is TGTGCCAGCAGTAAGGGACTAGCGGGGGGACAGATCGACTTC.

The sample holds many counts of this clonotype. The chain employs TRBV29-1 and TRBJ2-3; 8 bases are shared with TRBD2. The CDR3 consists of 14 residues. Germline V gene sequence: CDR1 SQVTM, CDR2 ANQGSEA. The trim removed 0 bases at V and 5 bases at J, leaving 4 bases unmatched. The CDR3 DNA sequence: TGCAGCGTTGAAGATGGGAGCGGGGGAGATACGCAGTATTTT. Translated, it gives CSVEDGSGGDTQYF.